The 20 T cell receptor beta chains below all came from one sample that was sequenced in a study of brain T cells in children with intractable seizures. Using immunoSEQ multiplex PCR, the repertoire was profiled, and TCRdb retains in-frame clones only, with some absent. The sample contains hundreds of thousands of clones, nearly 95% of which appear only once. The time point denotes: blood from clinic visit 5 months post-surgery; TSC patient then seizure free. The source was peripheral blood, collected approximately 5 months after surgery. These receptor sequences come from a boy under two years old with tuberous sclerosis and intractable seizures.

The chain is built from TRBV7-9 and TRBJ2-7; D ambiguous. V was cut by 5 bases and J by 2 bases, with 7 bases left in between. The CDR3 is made up of 12 amino acids. From germline, CDR1 is SEHNR and CDR2 FQNEAQ (reference sequence). CDR3 sequence: CASSQGPYEQYF. DNA for the CDR3: TGTGCCAGCAGCCAAGGGCCCTACGAGCAGTACTTC.

V is TRBV6-2 or TRBV6-3 and J is TRBJ2-7; D is uncertain. With 5 bases removed from V and 2 bases from J, the gap between germline ends came to 10 bases. This CDR3 spans 13 amino acids. Germline loops: CDR1 MNHEY, CDR2 SVGEGT. The CDR3 reads CASSPPYTYEQYF. The DNA of the CDR3 is TGTGCCAGCAGTCCGCCGTACACCTACGAGCAGTACTTC.

The chain combines TRBV11-3 with TRBJ2-2, with 9 bases matching TRBD2. Losses at the gene ends were 4 bases for V and 3 bases for J; bases not matched to a gene: 6. Germline V gene lookup returns CDR1 SGHNT and CDR2 YENEEA. The CDR3 loop spans 16 amino acids. The CDR3 DNA reads as TGTGCCAGCAGCTCCGGACTAGCGTCGGACACCGGGGAGCTGTTTTTT. Translating gives CASSSGLASDTGELFF.

The chain couples TRBV7-6 to TRBJ2-6, with D hard to call. This CDR3 is built from 16 residues. Germline V gene lookup returns CDR1 SGHVS and CDR2 FNYEAQ. The V end was cut by 1 base, the J end by 1 base, with 8 bases between. CDR3 nucleotides: TGTGCCAGCAGCTTAGGTGCTTGGTCTGGGGCCAACGTCCTGACTTTC. Amino acids: CASSLGAWSGANVLTF.

V is TRBV3-1 (or the pseudogene TRBV3-2) and J is TRBJ2-5; no reliable D call. The CDR3 spans 14 residues. V was clipped by 6 bases and J by 4 bases, with 15 bases between them. Germline V gives CDR1 LGHDT, CDR2 YNNKEL (reference sequence). The CDR3 here is CASRTFAGVETQYF. As DNA, the CDR3 is TGTGCCAGCAGGACATTCGCAGGTGTAGAGACCCAGTACTTC.

The genes are TRBV11-2 and TRBJ2-1; no clear D gene. Germline CDR1 and CDR2: SGHAT and FQNNGV. V was pared by 1 base and J by 10 bases, with 8 bases between. The CDR3 has 12 amino acids. CDR3 amino acids: CASSLGLPEQFF. The CDR3 coding sequence is TGTGCCAGCAGCTTAGGGCTACCCGAGCAGTTCTTC.

CDR3 DNA: TGTGCCAGCAGCTATTACAATGAGCAGTTCTTC. It encodes CASSYYNEQFF. The rearrangement links TRBV14 to TRBJ2-1; D is unclear. CDR3 length: 11 amino acids. From germline, CDR1 is SGHDN and CDR2 FVKESK. V lost 5 bases, J lost 4 bases, and 3 bases lay in between.

The J gene is TRBJ2-1, the V gene TRBV4-2, with D perhaps TRBD1 (5 bases). The ends were cut back, 0 bases at V and 3 bases at J, with 24 bases in the middle. Germline V lookup: CDR1 LGHNA, CDR2 YNFKEQ. The CDR3 loop spans 20 amino acids. In DNA form, the CDR3 reads TGTGCCAGCAGCCAAGAGATTCAGGCTACCAGGGTTAGGGGCTACAATGAGCAGTTCTTC. Amino acids: CASSQEIQATRVRGYNEQFF.

The genes are TRBV28 and TRBJ1-5; D uncertain. The CDR3 has 12 amino acids. The V gene lost 3 bases and the J gene lost 2 bases, with 2 bases spanning the gap. Germline CDR1 reads MDHEN; CDR2 reads SYDVKM. In nucleotides, the CDR3 is TGTGCCAGCAGTTTGGGCAATCAGCCCCAGCATTTT. Translated: CASSLGNQPQHF.

This chain links TRBV19 with TRBJ1-5; 9 positions agree with TRBD1. Germline lookup yields CDR1 LNHDA and CDR2 SQIVND (reference sequence). CDR3 length: 16 residues. After removal of 4 bases from V and 2 bases from J, the junction contained 6 bases not matched to a gene. DNA for the CDR3: TGTGCCAGTAGTACCACAGGGGGCGCGGGCAATCAGCCCCAGCATTTT. Its protein is CASSTTGGAGNQPQHF.

CDR3: CASSLRAPLSAPNSPLHF. The CDR3 DNA reads TGTGCCAGCAGCCTCAGAGCCCCTCTATCCGCACCTAATTCACCCCTCCACTTT. The V gene is TRBV11-2, the J gene TRBJ1-6; D not certain. The CDR3 length is 18 residues. With 5 bases removed from V and 6 bases from J, the gap between germline ends came to 23 bases. Germline CDR1 and CDR2: SGHAT and FQNNGV.

The J gene is TRBJ2-2, the V gene TRBV7-9, with D possibly matching TRBD2 (5 bases). Germline assignment: CDR1 SEHNR and CDR2 FQNEAQ (reference sequence). The CDR3 is 16 amino acids. The V gene lost 1 base and the J gene lost 10 bases, with 19 bases spanning the gap. CDR3 sequence (DNA): TGTGCCAGCAGCTTAGATGCCTCCGGTCCAGCGGCGGAGCTGTTTTTT. Translating it yields CASSLDASGPAAELFF.

In this sample, this clone turned up once. The genes are TRBV28 and TRBJ1-4; TRBD1 might be the D (5 bases). The CDR3 spans 15 residues. Germline CDR1 MDHEN, CDR2 SYDVKM. Trimming removed 5 bases from V and 7 bases from J, with 17 bases in between. The CDR3 reads CASSQQSGSSEKLFF. The CDR3 DNA sequence: TGTGCCAGCAGTCAACAATCAGGGTCGAGTGAAAAACTGTTTTTT.

V usage is TRBV19 and J usage is TRBJ1-2; D is ambiguous. Looked up from germline, CDR1 is LNHDA and CDR2 is SQIVND (reference sequence). Trimming pared 4 bases from V and 3 bases from J, leaving 12 bases between. The CDR3 sequence is 14 residues long. The CDR3 protein is CASSTYSSYYGYTF. The CDR3 DNA reads TGTGCCAGTAGTACATACAGTTCCTACTATGGCTACACCTTC.

The rearrangement joins TRBV24-1 to TRBJ2-5, with D maybe TRBD2 (6 bases). Trimming took off 9 bases at V and 6 bases at J, with 13 bases between the two ends. The CDR3 consists of 12 residues. Per the germline V gene, CDR1 is KGHDR and CDR2 is SFDVKD. CDR3 sequence: CATGTRPKTQYF. The CDR3 DNA sequence: TGTGCCACCGGGACTCGACCCAAGACCCAGTACTTC.

The V and J genes are TRBV6-6 and TRBJ1-2; D might be TRBD1 (5 bases). There are 11 residues in the CDR3. The V end was cut by 11 bases, the J end by 6 bases, with 13 bases between. CDR1 is MNHNY and CDR2 is SVGAGI in the germline V gene (reference sequence). The CDR3 sequence is CAFRGIDGYTF. CDR3 bases: TGTGCCTTTCGGGGCATTGATGGCTACACCTTC.

The chain uses TRBV5-1 and TRBJ2-6; D may match TRBD1 or TRBD2 (6 bases each). The V gene lost 3 bases and the J gene lost 0 bases, with 16 bases spanning the gap. Per the germline V gene, CDR1 is SGHRS and CDR2 is YFSETQ. The CDR3 extends over 18 amino acids. The CDR3 sequence is CASSSGVGANSGANVLTF. CDR3 DNA: TGCGCCAGCAGCTCGGGAGTGGGGGCCAACTCTGGGGCCAACGTCCTGACTTTC.

This clone was observed a single time. The chain recombines TRBV6-5 with TRBJ1-1; 8 bases match TRBD1. Trimming at V came to 6 bases and at J to 1 base, leaving 4 bases not matched to a gene. CDR3 length: 14 amino acids. CDR1 is MNHEY, CDR2 SVGAGI, per germline. CDR3 in DNA: TGTGCCAGCAGCAGGGGGCGCGGGAACACTGAAGCTTTCTTT. It yields the protein CASSRGRGNTEAFF.

CDR3 in DNA: TGTGCCAGCAGTTTGAGGGGTCAGCCCCAGCATTTT. Translating it yields CASSLRGQPQHF. The rearrangement links TRBV28 to TRBJ1-5; perhaps TRBD1 as D (5 bases). Germline CDR1 and CDR2: MDHEN and SYDVKM. This CDR3 has 12 residues. Trimming shortened V by 3 bases and J by 6 bases, and 6 bases separated the two germline ends. Drawing the rest from reference TRBV28 and TRBJ1-5, the complete variable domain is DVKVTQSSRYLVKRTGEKVFLECVQDMDHENMFWYRQDPGLGLRLIYFSYDVKMKEKGDIPEGYSVSREKKERFSLILESASTNQTSMYLCASSLRGQPQHFGDGTRLSIL.

The chain joins TRBV3-1 (or the pseudogene TRBV3-2) to TRBJ2-7; 7 bases fit TRBD1. V trimming: 4 bases; J trimming: 3 bases; junction bases outside the gene matches: 12. The CDR3 runs to 16 residues. Per the germline V gene, CDR1 is LGHDT and CDR2 is YNNKEL (reference sequence). The CDR3 region is CASSLRDRGVFYEQYF. The CDR3 DNA is TGTGCCAGCAGCCTCCGGGACAGAGGCGTTTTCTACGAGCAGTACTTC.